The source of this T cell receptor beta chain is a study of cytomegalovirus exposure and HLA in healthy donors. Across the study: From 150 million to 200 million T cells, an earlier analysis saw 120 million or so unique TCR beta sequences. Broader study findings: Many donors carried some public TCRs, although rarity characterized most TCR sequences.

Those who donated were healthy bone marrow donors. A multiplex PCR was run with 60 Vbeta primers and 13 Jbeta primers. Only in-frame clones appear in the TCRdb table, and some are missing; sequencing was by immunoSEQ multiplex PCR. The sample holds about 120,000 clones, over 60% seen once. Worth noting for this clone: Its target is unknown.

Sequencing was performed on PBMCs. The TCR was taken from a man between 18 and 35 years old in good health and CMV-seronegative.

CDR3 nucleotides: TGCGCCAGCAGCCAAGAGGGACTAGCGGGGAGGAATGAGCAGTTCTTC. It codes for CASSQEGLAGRNEQFF. The rearrangement links TRBV4-3 to TRBJ2-1; 13 positions agree with TRBD2. The CDR3 contains 16 residues. Germline CDR1 is LGHNA and CDR2 is YSLEER. Trimming took 0 bases from V and 7 from J; bases not matched to a gene: 3.